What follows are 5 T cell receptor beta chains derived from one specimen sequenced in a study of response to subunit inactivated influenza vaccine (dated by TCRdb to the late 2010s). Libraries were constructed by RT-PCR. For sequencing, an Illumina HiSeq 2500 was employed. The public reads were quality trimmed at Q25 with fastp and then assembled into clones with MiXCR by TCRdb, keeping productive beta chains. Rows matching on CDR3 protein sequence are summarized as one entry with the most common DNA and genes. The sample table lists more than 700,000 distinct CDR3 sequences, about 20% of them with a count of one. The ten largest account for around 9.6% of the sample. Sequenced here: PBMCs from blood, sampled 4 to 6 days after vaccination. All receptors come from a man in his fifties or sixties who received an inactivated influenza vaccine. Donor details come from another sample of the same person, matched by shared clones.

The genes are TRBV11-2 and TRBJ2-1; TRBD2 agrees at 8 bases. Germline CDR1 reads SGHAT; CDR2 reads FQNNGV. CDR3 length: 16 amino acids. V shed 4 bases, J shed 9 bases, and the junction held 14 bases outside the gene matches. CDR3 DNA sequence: TGTGCCAGCAGCTCCCGGGTCCGGGGGGGCGGCGGTGAGCAGTTCTTC. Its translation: CASSSRVRGGGGEQFF.

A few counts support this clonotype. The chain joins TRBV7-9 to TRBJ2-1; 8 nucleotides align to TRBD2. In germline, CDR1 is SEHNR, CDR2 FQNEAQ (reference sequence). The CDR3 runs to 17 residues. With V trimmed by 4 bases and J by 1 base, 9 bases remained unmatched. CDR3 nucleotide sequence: TGTGCCAGCAGCTCCTTCGGGGGGGGGCCTTCCTACAATGAGCAGTTCTTC. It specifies CASSSFGGGPSYNEQFF.

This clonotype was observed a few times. CDR3 amino acids: CASSRASSLSETQYF. As DNA, the CDR3 is TGCGCCAGCAGCAGGGCTAGCAGCTTGAGTGAGACCCAGTACTTC. The chain recombines TRBV5-1 with TRBJ2-5; D perhaps matches TRBD2 (5 bases). Trimming shortened V by 4 bases and J by 5 bases, and 18 bases separated the two germline ends. The CDR3 covers 15 residues. The germline CDR1 and CDR2 sequences are SGHRS and YFSETQ. The complete variable domain, with remaining parts taken from reference TRBV5-1 and TRBJ2-5, reads KAGVTQTPRYLIKTRGQQVTLSCSPISGHRSVSWYQQTPGQGLQFLFEYFSETQRNKGNFPGRFSGRQFSNSRSEMNVSTLELGDSALYLCASSRASSLSETQYFGPGTRLLVL.

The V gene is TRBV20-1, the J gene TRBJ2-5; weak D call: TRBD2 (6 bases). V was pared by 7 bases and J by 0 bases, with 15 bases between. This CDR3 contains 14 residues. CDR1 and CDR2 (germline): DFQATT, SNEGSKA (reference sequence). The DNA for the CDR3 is TGCAGTGTTGAGGGAGGAAGCCACCAAGAGACCCAGTACTTC. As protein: CSVEGGSHQETQYF.

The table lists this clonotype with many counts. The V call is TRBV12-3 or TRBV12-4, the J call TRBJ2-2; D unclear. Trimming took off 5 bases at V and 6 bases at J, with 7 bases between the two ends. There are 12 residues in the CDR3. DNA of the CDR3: TGTGCCAGCAGTCTCCGGGCCGGGGAGCTGTTTTTT. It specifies CASSLRAGELFF.